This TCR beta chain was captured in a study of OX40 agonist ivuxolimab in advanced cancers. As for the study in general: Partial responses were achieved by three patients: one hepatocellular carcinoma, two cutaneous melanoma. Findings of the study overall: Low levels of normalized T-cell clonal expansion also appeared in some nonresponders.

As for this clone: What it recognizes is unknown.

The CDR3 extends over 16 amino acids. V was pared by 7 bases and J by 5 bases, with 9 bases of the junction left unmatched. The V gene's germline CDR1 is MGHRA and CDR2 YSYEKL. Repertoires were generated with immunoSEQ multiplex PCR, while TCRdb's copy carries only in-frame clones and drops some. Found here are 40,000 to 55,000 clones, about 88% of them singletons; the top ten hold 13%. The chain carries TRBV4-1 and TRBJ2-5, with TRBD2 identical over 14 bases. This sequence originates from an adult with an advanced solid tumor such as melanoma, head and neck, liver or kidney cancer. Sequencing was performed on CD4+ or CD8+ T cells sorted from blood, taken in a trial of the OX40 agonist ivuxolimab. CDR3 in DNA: TGCGCCAGCACCCCGACTAGCGGGAGGGTGAGGGAGACCCAGTACTTC. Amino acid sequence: CASTPTSGRVRETQYF.